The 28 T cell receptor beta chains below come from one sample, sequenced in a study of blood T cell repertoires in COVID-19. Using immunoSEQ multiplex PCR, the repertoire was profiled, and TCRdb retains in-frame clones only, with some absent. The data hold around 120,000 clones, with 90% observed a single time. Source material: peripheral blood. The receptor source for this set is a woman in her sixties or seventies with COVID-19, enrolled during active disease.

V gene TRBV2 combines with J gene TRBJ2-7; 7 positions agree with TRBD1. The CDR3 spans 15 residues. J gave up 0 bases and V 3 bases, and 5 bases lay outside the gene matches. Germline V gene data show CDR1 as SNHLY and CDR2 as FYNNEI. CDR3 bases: TGTGCCAGCAGTGATAGGGGGCGAGACTCCTACGAGCAGTACTTC. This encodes CASSDRGRDSYEQYF.

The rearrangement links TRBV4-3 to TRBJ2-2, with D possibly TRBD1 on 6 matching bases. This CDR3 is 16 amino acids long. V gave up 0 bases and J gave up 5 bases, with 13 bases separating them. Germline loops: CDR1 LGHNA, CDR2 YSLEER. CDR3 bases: TGCGCCAGCAGCCAAGATGCTGCAGGGGAGACCGGGGAGCTGTTTTTT. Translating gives CASSQDAAGETGELFF.

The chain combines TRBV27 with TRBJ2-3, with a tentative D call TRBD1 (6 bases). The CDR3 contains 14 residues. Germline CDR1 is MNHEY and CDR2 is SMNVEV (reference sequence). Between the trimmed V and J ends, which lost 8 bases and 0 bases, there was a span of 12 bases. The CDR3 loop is CASRTVPSTDTQYF. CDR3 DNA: TGTGCCAGCCGGACAGTTCCTAGCACAGATACGCAGTATTTT.

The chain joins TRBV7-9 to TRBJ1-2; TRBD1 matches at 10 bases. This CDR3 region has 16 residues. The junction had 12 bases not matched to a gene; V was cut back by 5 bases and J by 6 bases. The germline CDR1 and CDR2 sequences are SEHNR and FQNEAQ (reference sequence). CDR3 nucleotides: TGTGCCAGCAGCCAACCCGGGACAGGGGCGGGGGATGGCTACACCTTC. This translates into CASSQPGTGAGDGYTF.

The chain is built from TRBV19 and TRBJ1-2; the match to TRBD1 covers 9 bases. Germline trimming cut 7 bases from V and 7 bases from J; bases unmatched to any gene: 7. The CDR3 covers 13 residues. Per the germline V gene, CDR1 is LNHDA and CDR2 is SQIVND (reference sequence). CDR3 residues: CASTVQGAGGYTF. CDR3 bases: TGTGCCAGTACGGTACAGGGGGCAGGTGGCTACACCTTC.

In nucleotides, the CDR3 is TGTGCCAGCAGCAACCGTCCTCCAGACCCGGGCACTGAAGCTTTCTTT. As protein: CASSNRPPDPGTEAFF. V is TRBV7-9 and J is TRBJ1-1, with D uncertain. The CDR3 totals 16 residues. Germline values: CDR1 SEHNR, CDR2 FQNEAQ (reference sequence). V dropped 5 bases and J dropped 4 bases, with 20 bases sitting between them.

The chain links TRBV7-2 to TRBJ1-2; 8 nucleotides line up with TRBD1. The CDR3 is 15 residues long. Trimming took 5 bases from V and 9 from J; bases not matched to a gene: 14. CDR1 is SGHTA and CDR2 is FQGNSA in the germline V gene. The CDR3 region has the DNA TGTGCCAGCAGCCCACAGGGGGGCAGGGGATATCGCTACACCTTC. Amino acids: CASSPQGGRGYRYTF. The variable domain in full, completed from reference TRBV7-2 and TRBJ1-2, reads GAGVSQSPSNKVTEKGKDVELRCDPISGHTALYWYRQSLGQGLEFLIYFQGNSAPDKSGLPSDRFSAERTGGSVSTLTIQRTQQEDSAVYLCASSPQGGRGYRYTFGSGTRLTVV.

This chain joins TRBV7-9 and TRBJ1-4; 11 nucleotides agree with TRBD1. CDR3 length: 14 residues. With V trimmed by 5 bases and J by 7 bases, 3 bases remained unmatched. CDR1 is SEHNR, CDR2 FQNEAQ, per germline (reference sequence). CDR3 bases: TGTGCCAGCAGCCGGGACAGGGGGGGTGAAAAACTGTTTTTT. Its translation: CASSRDRGGEKLFF.

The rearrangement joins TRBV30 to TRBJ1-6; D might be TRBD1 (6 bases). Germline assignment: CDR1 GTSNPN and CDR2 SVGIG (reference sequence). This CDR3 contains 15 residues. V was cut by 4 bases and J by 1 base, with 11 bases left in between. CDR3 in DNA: TGTGCCTGGAAGCCGGGACATTCCTATAATTCACCCCTCCACTTT. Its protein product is CAWKPGHSYNSPLHF.

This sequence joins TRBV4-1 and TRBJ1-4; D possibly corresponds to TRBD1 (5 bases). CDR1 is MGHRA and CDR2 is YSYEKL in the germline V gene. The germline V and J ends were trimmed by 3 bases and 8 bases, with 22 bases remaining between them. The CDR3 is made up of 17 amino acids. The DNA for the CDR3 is TGCGCCAGCAGCCAGCTTCCTTCATCGTTGGGGCCCGAAAAACTGTTTTTT. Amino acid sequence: CASSQLPSSLGPEKLFF.

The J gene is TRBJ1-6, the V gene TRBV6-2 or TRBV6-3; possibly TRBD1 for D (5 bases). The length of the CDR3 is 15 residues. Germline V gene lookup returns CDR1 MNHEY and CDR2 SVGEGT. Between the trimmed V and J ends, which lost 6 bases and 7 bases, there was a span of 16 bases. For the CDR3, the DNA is TGTGCCAGCAGCCTCCGGGGGGTTTCCAATTCACCCCTCCACTTT. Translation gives CASSLRGVSNSPLHF.

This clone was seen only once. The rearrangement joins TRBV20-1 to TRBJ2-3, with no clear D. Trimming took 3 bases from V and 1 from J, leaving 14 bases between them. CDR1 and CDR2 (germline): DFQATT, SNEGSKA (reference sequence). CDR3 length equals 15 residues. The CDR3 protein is CSASTALLGTDTQYF. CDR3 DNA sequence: TGCAGTGCTAGTACAGCACTTCTGGGCACAGATACGCAGTATTTT.

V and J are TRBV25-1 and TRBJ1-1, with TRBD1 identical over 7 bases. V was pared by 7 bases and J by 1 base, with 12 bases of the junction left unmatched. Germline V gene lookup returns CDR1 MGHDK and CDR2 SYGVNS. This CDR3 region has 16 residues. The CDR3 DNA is TGTGCCAGCACCCCGACCGGGAACAGGGGGAACACTGAAGCTTTCTTT. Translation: CASTPTGNRGNTEAFF. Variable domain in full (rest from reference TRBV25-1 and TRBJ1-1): EADIYQTPRYLVIGTGKKITLECSQTMGHDKMYWYQQDPGMELHLIHYSYGVNSTEKGDLSSESTVSRIRTEHFPLTLESARPSHTSQYLCASTPTGNRGNTEAFFGQGTRLTVV.

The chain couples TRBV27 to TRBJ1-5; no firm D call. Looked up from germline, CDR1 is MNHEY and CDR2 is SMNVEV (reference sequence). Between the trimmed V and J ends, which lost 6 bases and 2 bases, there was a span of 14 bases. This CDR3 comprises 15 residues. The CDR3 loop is CASSQAGRGNQPQHF. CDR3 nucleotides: TGTGCCAGCAGCCAAGCGGGGAGGGGCAATCAGCCCCAGCATTTT.

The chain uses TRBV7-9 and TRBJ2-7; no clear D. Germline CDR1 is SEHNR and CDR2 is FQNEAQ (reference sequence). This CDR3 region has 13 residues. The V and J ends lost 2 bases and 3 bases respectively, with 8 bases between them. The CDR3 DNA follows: TGTGCCAGCAGCTTATTGCACGGCTACGAGCAGTACTTC. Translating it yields CASSLLHGYEQYF.

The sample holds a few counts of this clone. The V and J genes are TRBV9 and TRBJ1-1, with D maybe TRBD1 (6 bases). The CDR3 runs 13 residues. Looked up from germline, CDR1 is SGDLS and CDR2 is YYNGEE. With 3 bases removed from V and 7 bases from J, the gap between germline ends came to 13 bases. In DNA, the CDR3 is TGTGCCAGCAGCGAAAGGGGGGGAGGTGAAGCTTTCTTT. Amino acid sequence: CASSERGGGEAFF.

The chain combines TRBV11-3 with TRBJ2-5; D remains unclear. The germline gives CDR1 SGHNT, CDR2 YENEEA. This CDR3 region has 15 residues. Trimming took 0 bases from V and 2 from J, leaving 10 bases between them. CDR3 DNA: TGTGCCAGCAGCTTAGATAGCAGAAAACAAGAGACCCAGTACTTC. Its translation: CASSLDSRKQETQYF. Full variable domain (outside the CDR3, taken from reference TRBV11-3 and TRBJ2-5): EAGVVQSPRYKIIEKKQPVAFWCNPISGHNTLYWYLQNLGQGPELLIRYENEEAVDDSQLPKDRFSAERLKGVDSTLKIQPAELGDSAVYLCASSLDSRKQETQYFGPGTRLLVL.

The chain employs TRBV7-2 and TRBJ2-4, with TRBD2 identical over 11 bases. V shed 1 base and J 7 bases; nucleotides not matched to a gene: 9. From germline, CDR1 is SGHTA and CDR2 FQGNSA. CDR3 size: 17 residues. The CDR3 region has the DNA TGTGCCAGCAGCTTAGTGGGTAGCGGGGGGGCCGGCAACATTCAGTACTTC. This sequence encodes CASSLVGSGGAGNIQYF. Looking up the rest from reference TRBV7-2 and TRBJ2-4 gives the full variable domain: GAGVSQSPSNKVTEKGKDVELRCDPISGHTALYWYRQSLGQGLEFLIYFQGNSAPDKSGLPSDRFSAERTGGSVSTLTIQRTQQEDSAVYLCASSLVGSGGAGNIQYFGAGTRLSVL.

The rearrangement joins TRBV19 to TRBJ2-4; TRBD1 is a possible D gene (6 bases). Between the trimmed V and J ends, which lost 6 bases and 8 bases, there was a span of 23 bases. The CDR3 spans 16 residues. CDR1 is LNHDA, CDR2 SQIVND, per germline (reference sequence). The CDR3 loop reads CASRWTATHDPDIQYF. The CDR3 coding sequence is TGTGCCAGTAGGTGGACAGCGACCCACGACCCGGACATTCAGTACTTC. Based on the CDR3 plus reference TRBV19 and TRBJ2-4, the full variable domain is DGGITQSPKYLFRKEGQNVTLSCEQNLNHDAMYWYRQDPGQGLRLIYYSQIVNDFQKGDIAEGYSVSREKKESFPLTVTSAQKNPTAFYLCASRWTATHDPDIQYFGAGTRLSVL.

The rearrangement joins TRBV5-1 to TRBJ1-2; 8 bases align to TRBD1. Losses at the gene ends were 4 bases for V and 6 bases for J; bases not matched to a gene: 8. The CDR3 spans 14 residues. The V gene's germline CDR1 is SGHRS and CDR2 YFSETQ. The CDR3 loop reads CASSGRGQGHGYTF. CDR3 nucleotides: TGCGCCAGCAGCGGGCGAGGACAGGGACATGGCTACACCTTC.

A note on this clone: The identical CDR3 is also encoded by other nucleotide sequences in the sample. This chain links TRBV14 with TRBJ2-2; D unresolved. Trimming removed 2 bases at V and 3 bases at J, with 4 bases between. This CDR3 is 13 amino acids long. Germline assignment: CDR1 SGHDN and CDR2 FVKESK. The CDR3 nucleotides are TGTGCCAGCAGCCAAATCTACACCGGGGAGCTGTTTTTT. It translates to CASSQIYTGELFF.

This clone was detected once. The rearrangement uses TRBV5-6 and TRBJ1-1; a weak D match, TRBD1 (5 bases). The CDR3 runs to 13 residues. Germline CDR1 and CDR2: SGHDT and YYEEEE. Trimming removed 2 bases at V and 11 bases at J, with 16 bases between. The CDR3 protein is CASSFGGSGRAFF. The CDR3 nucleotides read TGTGCCAGCAGCTTCGGGGGTAGTGGACGGGCTTTCTTT.

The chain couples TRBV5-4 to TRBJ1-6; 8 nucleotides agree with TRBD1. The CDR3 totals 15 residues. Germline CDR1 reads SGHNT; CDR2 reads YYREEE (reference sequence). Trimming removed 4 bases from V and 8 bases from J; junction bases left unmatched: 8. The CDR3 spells CASSVTGGAHSPLHF. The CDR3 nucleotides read TGTGCCAGCAGCGTAACAGGGGGTGCGCATTCACCCCTCCACTTT.

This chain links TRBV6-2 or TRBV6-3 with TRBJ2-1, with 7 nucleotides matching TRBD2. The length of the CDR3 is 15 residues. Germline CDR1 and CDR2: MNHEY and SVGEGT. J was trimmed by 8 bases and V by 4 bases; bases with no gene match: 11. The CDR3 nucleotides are TGTGCCAGCAGTTGGGGGGGGATCGTATCGGATGAGCAGTTCTTC. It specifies CASSWGGIVSDEQFF.

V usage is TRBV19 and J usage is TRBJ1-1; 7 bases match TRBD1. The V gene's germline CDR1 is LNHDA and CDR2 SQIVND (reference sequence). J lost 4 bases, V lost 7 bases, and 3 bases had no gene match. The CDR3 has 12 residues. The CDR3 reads CASNRQGTEAFF. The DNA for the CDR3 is TGTGCCAGTAACAGACAGGGCACTGAAGCTTTCTTT.

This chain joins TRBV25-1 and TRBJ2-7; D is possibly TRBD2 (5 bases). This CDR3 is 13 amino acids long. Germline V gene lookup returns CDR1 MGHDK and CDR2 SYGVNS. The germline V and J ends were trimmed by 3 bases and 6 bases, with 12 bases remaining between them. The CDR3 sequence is CASSEASSLEQYF. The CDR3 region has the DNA TGTGCCAGCAGTGAGGCTAGCTCGCTCGAGCAGTACTTC.

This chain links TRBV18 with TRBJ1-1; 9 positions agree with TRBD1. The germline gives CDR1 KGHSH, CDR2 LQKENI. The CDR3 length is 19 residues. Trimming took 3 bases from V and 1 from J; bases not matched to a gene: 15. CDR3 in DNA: TGTGCCAGCTCACCTACGCTGTCCCGGGACAGGGAAAGGAACACTGAAGCTTTCTTT. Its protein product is CASSPTLSRDRERNTEAFF.

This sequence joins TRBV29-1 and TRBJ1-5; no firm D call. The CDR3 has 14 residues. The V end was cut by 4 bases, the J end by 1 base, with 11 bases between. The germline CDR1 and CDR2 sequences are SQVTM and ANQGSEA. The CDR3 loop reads CSVGDFSSNQPQHF. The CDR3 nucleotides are TGCAGCGTTGGAGATTTTTCGAGCAATCAGCCCCAGCATTTT.